These 32 T cell receptor beta chains were all obtained from the same sample, sequenced in a study of T cell responses to AZD1222 COVID-19 vaccine. Clones were sequenced by immunoSEQ multiplex PCR, and TCRdb holds only the in-frame ones, with some missing. The sample includes about 130,000 clones, approximately 89% of them seen just once. The sample consisted of peripheral blood, taken on day 0 of AZD1222 vaccination. The receptors come from an adult in good health.

The chain combines TRBV5-1 with TRBJ2-1, with D perhaps matching TRBD1 or TRBD2 (5 bases each). CDR3 length equals 15 residues. Germline values: CDR1 SGHRS, CDR2 YFSETQ. Trimming took off 1 base at V and 7 bases at J, with 15 bases between the two ends. As DNA, the CDR3 is TGCGCCAGCAGCTTGAGAGGGGTGGGTAGGAATGAGCAGTTCTTC. It translates to CASSLRGVGRNEQFF.

The rearrangement joins TRBV25-1 to TRBJ1-4, with D possibly being TRBD1 (5 bases). Trimming left V 4 bases short and J 2 bases short, with 5 bases between. CDR1 and CDR2 from the germline V gene are MGHDK and SYGVNS. This CDR3 comprises 13 residues. This chain's CDR3 is CASSGQTNEKLFF. The DNA for the CDR3 is TGTGCCAGCAGTGGACAGACTAATGAAAAACTGTTTTTT. Drawing the rest from reference TRBV25-1 and TRBJ1-4, the complete variable domain is EADIYQTPRYLVIGTGKKITLECSQTMGHDKMYWYQQDPGMELHLIHYSYGVNSTEKGDLSSESTVSRIRTEHFPLTLESARPSHTSQYLCASSGQTNEKLFFGSGTQLSVL.

V is TRBV9 and J is TRBJ1-2; tentatively, D is TRBD1 (5 bases). This CDR3 spans 15 amino acids. Trimming removed 4 bases from V and 0 bases from J, with 13 bases in between. Germline V CDR1 and CDR2: SGDLS, YYNGEE. CDR3 sequence reads: CASSPRALSNYGYTF. CDR3 nucleotide sequence: TGTGCCAGCAGCCCCAGGGCCCTCTCTAACTATGGCTACACCTTC. Based on the CDR3 plus reference TRBV9 and TRBJ1-2, the full variable domain is DSGVTQTPKHLITATGQRVTLRCSPRSGDLSVYWYQQSLDQGLQFLIQYYNGEERAKGNILERFSAQQFPDLHSELNLSSLELGDSALYFCASSPRALSNYGYTFGSGTRLTVV.

This clone was detected only a few times. The chain uses TRBV6-5 and TRBJ1-4; D perhaps matches TRBD1 (5 bases). In germline, CDR1 is MNHEY, CDR2 SVGAGI. The CDR3 length is 14 residues. The V end lost 6 bases, the J end lost 5 bases, and 13 bases lay between the germline ends. As DNA, the CDR3 is TGTGCCAGCAGCAACAGACAGATAAATGAAAAACTGTTTTTT. Translated: CASSNRQINEKLFF.

V gene TRBV11-2 combines with J gene TRBJ1-6, with D unclear. V was shortened by 8 bases and J by 0 bases, with 8 bases between the two germline ends. The CDR3 loop spans 14 amino acids. CDR1 and CDR2 from the germline V gene are SGHAT and FQNNGV. The CDR3 DNA reads as TGTGCCAGCCGGATGAGCTCCTATAATTCACCCCTCCACTTT. This gives the protein CASRMSSYNSPLHF.

V is TRBV5-1 and J is TRBJ2-2, with D perhaps being TRBD1 or TRBD2 (5 bases each). Germline loops: CDR1 SGHRS, CDR2 YFSETQ. The CDR3 length is 15 residues. The V end was cut by 2 bases, the J end by 1 base, with 9 bases between. This CDR3 reads CASSLGTGNTGELFF. In DNA, the CDR3 is TGCGCCAGCAGCTTAGGGACGGGGAACACCGGGGAGCTGTTTTTT.

This sequence joins TRBV6-5 and TRBJ1-3; D call uncertain. V was clipped by 8 bases and J by 0 bases, with 8 bases between them. The CDR3 loop spans 13 amino acids. Germline loops: CDR1 MNHEY, CDR2 SVGAGI. CDR3 nucleotide sequence: TGTGCCAGCTATACACTCTCTGGAAACACCATATATTTT. This encodes CASYTLSGNTIYF.

This sequence joins TRBV27 and TRBJ2-7; TRBD2 matches 8 bases. The junction had 12 bases not matched to a gene; V was cut back by 6 bases and J by 2 bases. In germline, CDR1 is MNHEY, CDR2 SMNVEV (reference sequence). There are 16 residues in the CDR3. In nucleotides, the CDR3 is TGTGCCAGCAGCCCGCATGGTAGCGGGACACCCTACGAGCAGTACTTC. This translates into CASSPHGSGTPYEQYF.

This rearrangement joins TRBV18 to TRBJ1-2, with D uncertain. The CDR3 has 15 amino acids. Germline V gene data show CDR1 as KGHSH and CDR2 as LQKENI. Trimming removed 3 bases at V and 4 bases at J, with 15 bases between. CDR3 nucleotide sequence: TGTGCCAGCTCACCCCACCCAGCATCCCCCTATGGCTACACCTTC. Its translation is CASSPHPASPYGYTF.

The J gene is TRBJ2-2, the V gene TRBV3-1 (or the pseudogene TRBV3-2); TRBD2 is a possible D gene (6 bases). Trimming shortened V by 4 bases and J by 7 bases, and 13 bases separated the two germline ends. Germline values: CDR1 LGHDT, CDR2 YNNKEL (reference sequence). CDR3 length: 14 amino acids. CDR3 amino acids: CASSPLREVGELFF. CDR3 bases: TGTGCCAGCAGCCCACTGAGGGAGGTCGGGGAGCTGTTTTTT.

V gene TRBV27 combines with J gene TRBJ2-7; possibly TRBD1 or TRBD2 for D (6 bases each). Trimming left V 3 bases short and J 2 bases short, with 29 bases between. The CDR3 covers 20 residues. The germline V gene has CDR1 MNHEY and CDR2 SMNVEV (reference sequence). CDR3 loop: CASSFRQAPFGRASTYEQYF. Written as DNA, the CDR3 is TGTGCCAGCAGTTTTAGACAGGCCCCTTTCGGGAGAGCTTCTACCTACGAGCAGTACTTC.

This chain links TRBV30 with TRBJ1-2, with D possibly being TRBD1 (5 bases). The germline gives CDR1 GTSNPN, CDR2 SVGIG (reference sequence). CDR3 size: 11 residues. V shed 3 bases and J shed 8 bases, with 10 bases lying between them. CDR3 bases: TGTGCCTGGAGCGAAGGGGTCGGCTACACCTTC. Its translation: CAWSEGVGYTF.

This chain uses TRBV21-1 with TRBJ1-1. TRBV21-1 is a pseudogene locus. The CDR3 has 16 residues. CDR3 amino acids: CASSKGRDLQNTEAFF. CDR3 DNA sequence: TGTGCCAGCAGCAAAGGGAGGGACCTACAGAACACTGAAGCTTTCTTT.

V usage is TRBV14 and J usage is TRBJ1-1; D not certain. The CDR3 covers 16 residues. V dropped 0 bases and J dropped 0 bases, with 11 bases sitting between them. Germline assignment: CDR1 SGHDN and CDR2 FVKESK. CDR3 coding DNA: TGTGCCAGCAGCCAAGAGGTGAAAGGGATGAACACTGAAGCTTTCTTT. Amino acids: CASSQEVKGMNTEAFF. The variable domain in full, completed from reference TRBV14 and TRBJ1-1, reads EAGVTQFPSHSVIEKGQTVTLRCDPISGHDNLYWYRRVMGKEIKFLLHFVKESKQDESGMPNNRFLAERTGGTYSTLKVQPAELEDSGVYFCASSQEVKGMNTEAFFGQGTRLTVV.

V usage is TRBV27 and J usage is TRBJ2-3; 8 bases are shared with TRBD2. The V gene end was trimmed by 6 bases and the J gene end by 1 base; junction bases not matched to a gene: 3. Germline V CDR1 and CDR2: MNHEY, SMNVEV (reference sequence). CDR3 size: 14 residues. CDR3 in DNA: TGTGCCAGCAGCTTAGCGGGGCGCACAGATACGCAGTATTTT. It specifies CASSLAGRTDTQYF.

For the CDR3, the DNA is TGTGCCAGCAGTCTACGCGGGCGTGGCAGGTGGAGCTACGAGCAGTACTTC. Protein: CASSLRGRGRWSYEQYF. J is TRBJ2-7 and V is TRBV6-2 or TRBV6-3, with a weak D call TRBD2 (5 bases). Germline V gene data show CDR1 as MNHEY and CDR2 as SVGEGT. Trimming took off 5 bases at V and 3 bases at J, with 23 bases between the two ends. The CDR3 is 17 residues long.

The chain employs TRBV3-1 (or the pseudogene TRBV3-2) and TRBJ2-6; D possibly corresponds to TRBD1 (6 bases). V lost 9 bases and J lost 2, with 20 bases in between. There are 17 residues in the CDR3. Germline V CDR1 and CDR2: LGHDT, YNNKEL (reference sequence). The chain's CDR3 is CASLNGTSFTGANVLTF. The CDR3 DNA follows: TGTGCCAGTCTCAACGGGACATCCTTTACTGGGGCCAACGTCCTGACTTTC.

The rearrangement links TRBV9 to TRBJ2-5; possibly TRBD1 for D (5 bases). V was shortened by 4 bases and J by 1 base, with 8 bases between the two germline ends. The germline V gene has CDR1 SGDLS and CDR2 YYNGEE. CDR3 size: 13 residues. CDR3 amino acids: CASSLTAQETQYF. CDR3 DNA: TGTGCCAGCAGCTTGACAGCCCAAGAGACCCAGTACTTC.

This clone was detected only once. The CDR3 spells CASSLGAGQPYEQYF. The CDR3 DNA is TGCGCCAGCAGCTTGGGAGCAGGGCAACCCTACGAGCAGTACTTC. V usage is TRBV5-1 and J usage is TRBJ2-7; the D gene is possibly TRBD1 (5 bases). CDR3 length: 15 amino acids. With 0 bases removed from V and 2 bases from J, the gap between germline ends came to 12 bases. CDR1 SGHRS and CDR2 YFSETQ come from the germline V gene.

The chain has TRBV6-1 and TRBJ2-1; 9 positions agree with TRBD2. The V gene end was trimmed by 2 bases and the J gene end by 7 bases; junction bases not matched to a gene: 12. Germline values: CDR1 MNHNS, CDR2 SASEGT. CDR3 size: 17 residues. DNA of the CDR3: TGTGCCAGCAGTGAACAAGTAGCGGGGGCCCCCGGGAATGAGCAGTTCTTC. This sequence encodes CASSEQVAGAPGNEQFF.

The chain recombines TRBV28 with TRBJ2-1, with 9 bases aligning to TRBD2. Germline V gene lookup returns CDR1 MDHEN and CDR2 SYDVKM. This CDR3 has 15 residues. Unmatched junction bases numbered 8, after V lost 4 bases and J lost 7 bases. The CDR3 nucleotides read TGTGCCAGCAGTTCCCCGGGACTAGCAAGAAATGAGCAGTTCTTC. It yields the protein CASSSPGLARNEQFF.

The chain employs TRBV5-1 and TRBJ2-7; no reliable D call. This CDR3 is 13 amino acids long. Germline-derived CDR1 and CDR2 are SGHRS and YFSETQ. The V end lost 0 bases, the J end lost 3 bases, and 7 bases lay between the germline ends. In DNA form, the CDR3 reads TGCGCCAGCAGCTTGGACGGATACTACGAGCAGTACTTC. Amino acids: CASSLDGYYEQYF. The full variable domain, rest sourced from reference TRBV5-1 and TRBJ2-7, is KAGVTQTPRYLIKTRGQQVTLSCSPISGHRSVSWYQQTPGQGLQFLFEYFSETQRNKGNFPGRFSGRQFSNSRSEMNVSTLELGDSALYLCASSLDGYYEQYFGPGTRLTVT.

In the case of this clone: Other DNA sequences in this sample translate to the same CDR3. The V gene is TRBV11-2, the J gene TRBJ1-1; D not certain. CDR1 and CDR2 (germline): SGHAT, FQNNGV. The CDR3 extends over 13 amino acids. Trimming shortened V by 1 base and J by 5 bases, and 8 bases separated the two germline ends. The CDR3 loop is CASSLVGGTEAFF. Here the CDR3 DNA reads TGTGCCAGCAGCTTAGTCGGCGGGACTGAAGCTTTCTTT.

By sample fraction, this clone is medium-sized. The CDR3 spells CASSLQGMGYTF. The CDR3, as DNA: TGTGCCAGCAGCCTCCAGGGGATGGGTTACACCTTC. The chain combines TRBV3-1 (or the pseudogene TRBV3-2) with TRBJ1-2, with TRBD1 as a possible D gene (6 bases). V was trimmed by 4 bases and J by 11 bases, leaving 14 bases between them. From germline, CDR1 is LGHDT and CDR2 YNNKEL (reference sequence). The CDR3 contains 12 residues.

The V call is TRBV5-1, the J call TRBJ2-7; D unclear. This CDR3 has 15 amino acids. CDR1 SGHRS and CDR2 YFSETQ come from the germline V gene. V was pared by 2 bases and J by 0 bases, with 12 bases between. The CDR3 DNA follows: TGCGCCAGCAGCTTAGCCCCCCGAGGCTCCTACGAGCAGTACTTC. Protein sequence: CASSLAPRGSYEQYF.

This chain links TRBV5-5 with TRBJ1-2; 7 bases agree with TRBD1. V dropped 0 bases and J dropped 4; count of bases not matched to a gene: 0. Looked up from germline, CDR1 is SGHKS and CDR2 is YYEKEE (reference sequence). CDR3 length: 13 amino acids. CDR3 loop: CASSLDRGYGYTF. The CDR3 nucleotides are TGTGCCAGCAGCTTGGACAGGGGCTATGGCTACACCTTC.

The chain employs TRBV19 and TRBJ1-6; TRBD1 is a possible D gene (6 bases). CDR3 length: 15 residues. The germline gives CDR1 LNHDA, CDR2 SQIVND (reference sequence). V lost 2 bases and J lost 8, with 13 bases in between. The CDR3 here is CASSIQGLAYSPLHF. The CDR3, as DNA: TGTGCCAGTAGTATACAGGGGCTCGCCTATTCACCCCTCCACTTT.

J is TRBJ1-2 and V is TRBV4-1; perhaps TRBD1 as D (5 bases). The CDR3 has 16 amino acids. V lost 4 bases, J lost 3 bases, and 18 bases lay in between. In germline, CDR1 is MGHRA, CDR2 YSYEKL. The CDR3 DNA reads TGCGCCAGCAGCCCTTCAGTAGGGGTGGACTACTATGGCTACACCTTC. Translation: CASSPSVGVDYYGYTF.

The genes are TRBV19 and TRBJ2-7; possibly TRBD2 for D (7 bases). The CDR3 sequence is 15 residues long. Germline CDR1 reads LNHDA; CDR2 reads SQIVND (reference sequence). V was clipped by 4 bases and J by 1 base, with 14 bases between them. The CDR3: CASSKNREGSYEQYF. In DNA, the CDR3 is TGTGCCAGTAGTAAAAACAGGGAGGGGTCCTACGAGCAGTACTTC.

This chain uses TRBV4-1 with TRBJ1-2; no clear D. Trimming shortened V by 0 bases and J by 1 base, and 6 bases separated the two germline ends. CDR1 is MGHRA, CDR2 YSYEKL, per germline. CDR3 length: 14 residues. The DNA for the CDR3 is TGCGCCAGCAGCCAAGACCAGGATAACTATGGCTACACCTTC. Its translation: CASSQDQDNYGYTF.

The rearrangement joins TRBV30 to TRBJ1-2; TRBD1 is a possible D gene (5 bases). This CDR3 spans 11 amino acids. Germline loops: CDR1 GTSNPN, CDR2 SVGIG (reference sequence). Trimming removed 2 bases from V and 12 bases from J, with 13 bases in between. The CDR3: CAWSSGLQNTF. The CDR3 DNA reads TGTGCCTGGAGTTCGGGACTCCAAAACACCTTC.

CDR3 DNA sequence: TGTGCCAGCAGCTTAGTCAGCGAGCAGTTCTTC. Translated: CASSLVSEQFF. V usage is TRBV7-2 and J usage is TRBJ2-1, with D hard to call. V lost 1 base and J 10 bases, leaving 5 bases between the germline ends. CDR1 is SGHTA, CDR2 FQGNSA, per germline. CDR3 length: 11 residues.